Below, one T cell receptor beta chain is given with its context. Antigen specificity is unknown. The data are from a study of cytomegalovirus exposure and HLA in healthy donors. Points from the study as a whole: Fewer N-insertions (relative to the roughly 700-donor mean) were reportedly seen in an Asian-associated ancestry cluster in a later analysis.

PCR was performed using 60 Vbeta and 13 Jbeta primers. Profiling relied on immunoSEQ multiplex PCR, and the TCRdb table lists in-frame clones only, not all of them. The sample consists of approximately 150,000 clones, approximately 80% of them appearing once. Trimming removed 5 bases from V and 2 bases from J, with 10 bases in between. From germline, CDR1 is SGHVS and CDR2 FQNEAQ. CDR3 size: 13 residues. This sequence originates from a middle-aged woman in good health and CMV-seronegative. The gene calls are TRBV7-8 and TRBJ2-7, with D possibly TRBD1 on 5 matching bases. Material for sequencing was PBMCs. The DNA for the CDR3 is TGTGCCAGCAGCCTACTACAGGCCTACGAGCAGTACTTC. It encodes CASSLLQAYEQYF.